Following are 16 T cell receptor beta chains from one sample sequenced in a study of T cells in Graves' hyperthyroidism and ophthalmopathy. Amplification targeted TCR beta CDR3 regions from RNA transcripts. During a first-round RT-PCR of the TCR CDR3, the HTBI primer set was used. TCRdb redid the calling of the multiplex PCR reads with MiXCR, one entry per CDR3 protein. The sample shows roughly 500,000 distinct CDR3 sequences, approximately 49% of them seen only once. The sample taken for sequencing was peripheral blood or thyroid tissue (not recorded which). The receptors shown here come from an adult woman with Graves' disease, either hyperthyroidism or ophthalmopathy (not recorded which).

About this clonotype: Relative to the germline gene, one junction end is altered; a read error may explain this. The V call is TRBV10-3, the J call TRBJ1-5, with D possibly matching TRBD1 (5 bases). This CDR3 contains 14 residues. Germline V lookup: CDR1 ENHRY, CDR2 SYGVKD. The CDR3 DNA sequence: TGTGCCAGCAGTTACTTGAACACTCAGGGGCCCCAGCATTTT. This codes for CASSYLNTQGPQHF.

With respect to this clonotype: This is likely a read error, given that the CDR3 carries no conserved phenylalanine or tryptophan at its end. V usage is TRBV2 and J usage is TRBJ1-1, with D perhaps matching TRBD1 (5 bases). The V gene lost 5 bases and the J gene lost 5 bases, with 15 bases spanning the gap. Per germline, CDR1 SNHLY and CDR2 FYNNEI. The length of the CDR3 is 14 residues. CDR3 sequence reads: CASSMGTWGTEAFS. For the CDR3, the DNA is TGTGCCAGCAGTATGGGGACTTGGGGGACTGAAGCTTTCTCT.

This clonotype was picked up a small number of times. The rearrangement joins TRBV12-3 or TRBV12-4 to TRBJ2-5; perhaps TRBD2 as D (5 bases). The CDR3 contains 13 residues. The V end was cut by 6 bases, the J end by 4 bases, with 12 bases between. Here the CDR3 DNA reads TGTGCCAGCAGACCTCTAGCTACAGAGACCCAGTACTTC. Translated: CASRPLATETQYF.

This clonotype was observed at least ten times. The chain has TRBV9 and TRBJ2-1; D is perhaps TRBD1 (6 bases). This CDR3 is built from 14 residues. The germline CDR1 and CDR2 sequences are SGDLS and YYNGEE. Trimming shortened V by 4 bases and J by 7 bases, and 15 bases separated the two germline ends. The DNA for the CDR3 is TGTGCCAGCAGCCCAATACAGGGTGTGAATGAGCAGTTCTTC. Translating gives CASSPIQGVNEQFF.

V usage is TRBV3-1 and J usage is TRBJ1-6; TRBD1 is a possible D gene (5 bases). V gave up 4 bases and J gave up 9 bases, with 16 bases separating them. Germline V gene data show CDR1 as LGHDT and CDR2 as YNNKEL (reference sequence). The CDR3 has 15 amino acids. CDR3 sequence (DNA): TGTGCCAGCAGCCCAAGAAGTGGGGCCGGTTCACCCCTCCACTTT. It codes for CASSPRSGAGSPLHF.

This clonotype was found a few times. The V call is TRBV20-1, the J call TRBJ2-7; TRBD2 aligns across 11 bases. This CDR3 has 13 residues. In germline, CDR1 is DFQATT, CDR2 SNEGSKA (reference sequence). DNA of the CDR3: TGCAGGGTTACTAGCGGGAGTATTTACGAGCAGTACTTC. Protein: CRVTSGSIYEQYF.

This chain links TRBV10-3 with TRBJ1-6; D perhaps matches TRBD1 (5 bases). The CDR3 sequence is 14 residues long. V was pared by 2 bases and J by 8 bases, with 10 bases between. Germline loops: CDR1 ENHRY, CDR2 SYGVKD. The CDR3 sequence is CAISERQHDSPLHF. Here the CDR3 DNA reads TGTGCCATCAGTGAGAGACAGCATGATTCACCCCTCCACTTT.

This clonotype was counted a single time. The CDR3 DNA reads TGTGCCAGCAGTGGACCGGGACAGGGCGGAGAGACCCAGTACTTC. This translates into CASSGPGQGGETQYF. The J gene is TRBJ2-5, the V gene TRBV9; TRBD1 matches at 9 bases. The CDR3 length is 15 residues. The trim removed 5 bases at V and 4 bases at J, leaving 9 bases unmatched. The germline V gene encodes CDR1 SGDLS and CDR2 YYNGEE. Using reference TRBV9 and TRBJ2-5 for the parts outside the CDR3, the full variable domain is DSGVTQTPKHLITATGQRVTLRCSPRSGDLSVYWYQQSLDQGLQFLIQYYNGEERAKGNILERFSAQQFPDLHSELNLSSLELGDSALYFCASSGPGQGGETQYFGPGTRLLVL.

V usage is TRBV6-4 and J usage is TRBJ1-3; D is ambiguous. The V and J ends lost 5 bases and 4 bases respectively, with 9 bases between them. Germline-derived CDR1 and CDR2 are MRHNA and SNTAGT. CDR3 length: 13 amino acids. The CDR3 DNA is TGTGCCAGCAGTCACGGGAACGGAAACACCATATATTTT. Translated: CASSHGNGNTIYF.

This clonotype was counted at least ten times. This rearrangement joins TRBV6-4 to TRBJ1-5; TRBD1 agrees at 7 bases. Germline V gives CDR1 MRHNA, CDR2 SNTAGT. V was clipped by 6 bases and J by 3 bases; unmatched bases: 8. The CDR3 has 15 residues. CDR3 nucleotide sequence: TGTGCCAGCAGAGGACCGGGACAGTCCAATCAGCCCCAGCATTTT. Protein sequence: CASRGPGQSNQPQHF.

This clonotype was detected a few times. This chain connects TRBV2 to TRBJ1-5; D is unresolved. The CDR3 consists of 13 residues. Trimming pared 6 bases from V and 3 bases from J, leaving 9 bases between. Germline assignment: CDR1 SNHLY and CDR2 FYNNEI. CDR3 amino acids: CASRRDPNQPQHF. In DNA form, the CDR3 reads TGTGCCAGCAGGAGGGATCCCAATCAGCCCCAGCATTTT.

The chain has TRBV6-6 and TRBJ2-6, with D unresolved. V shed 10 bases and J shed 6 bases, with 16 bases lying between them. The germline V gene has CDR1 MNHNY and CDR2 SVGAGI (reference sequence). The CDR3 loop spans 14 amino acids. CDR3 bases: TGTGCCACAAACCTCAGGCTCTTGGCCAACGTCCTGACTTTC. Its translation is CATNLRLLANVLTF.

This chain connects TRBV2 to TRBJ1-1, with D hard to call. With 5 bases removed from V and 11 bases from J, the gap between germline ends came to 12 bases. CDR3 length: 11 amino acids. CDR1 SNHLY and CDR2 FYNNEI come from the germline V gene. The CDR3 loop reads CASSPVAWAFF. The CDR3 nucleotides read TGTGCCAGCAGTCCGGTGGCGTGGGCTTTCTTT. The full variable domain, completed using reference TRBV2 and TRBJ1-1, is EPEVTQTPSHQVTQMGQEVILRCVPISNHLYFYWYRQILGQKVEFLVSFYNNEISEKSEIFDDQFSVERPDGSNFTLKIRSTKLEDSAMYFCASSPVAWAFFGQGTRLTVV.

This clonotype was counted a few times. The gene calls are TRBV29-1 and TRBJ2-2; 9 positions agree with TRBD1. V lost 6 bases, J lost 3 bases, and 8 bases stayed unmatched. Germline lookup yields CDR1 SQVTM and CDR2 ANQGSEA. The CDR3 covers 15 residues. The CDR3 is CSVEHRGRHTGELFF. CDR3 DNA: TGCAGCGTCGAGCACAGGGGGCGTCACACCGGGGAGCTGTTTTTT.

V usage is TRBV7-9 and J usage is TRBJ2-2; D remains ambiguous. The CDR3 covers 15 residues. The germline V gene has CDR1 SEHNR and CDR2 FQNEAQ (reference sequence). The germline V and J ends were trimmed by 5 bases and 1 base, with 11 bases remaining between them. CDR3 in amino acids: CASSPLSGNTGELFF. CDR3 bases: TGTGCCAGCAGCCCTCTGAGTGGGAACACCGGGGAGCTGTTTTTT.

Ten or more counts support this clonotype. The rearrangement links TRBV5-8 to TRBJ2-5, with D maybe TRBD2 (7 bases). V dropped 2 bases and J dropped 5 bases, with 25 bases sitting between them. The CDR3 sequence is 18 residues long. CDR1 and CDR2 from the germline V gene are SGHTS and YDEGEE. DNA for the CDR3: TGTGCCAGCAGCTTTGGGGCTGGCGGGAGACTAGGGGGGGAGACCCAGTACTTC. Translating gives CASSFGAGGRLGGETQYF. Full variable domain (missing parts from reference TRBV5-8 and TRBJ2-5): EAGVTQSPTHLIKTRGQQATLRCSPISGHTSVYWYQQALGLGLQFLLWYDEGEERNRGNFPPRFSGRQFPNYSSELNVNALELEDSALYLCASSFGAGGRLGGETQYFGPGTRLLVL.